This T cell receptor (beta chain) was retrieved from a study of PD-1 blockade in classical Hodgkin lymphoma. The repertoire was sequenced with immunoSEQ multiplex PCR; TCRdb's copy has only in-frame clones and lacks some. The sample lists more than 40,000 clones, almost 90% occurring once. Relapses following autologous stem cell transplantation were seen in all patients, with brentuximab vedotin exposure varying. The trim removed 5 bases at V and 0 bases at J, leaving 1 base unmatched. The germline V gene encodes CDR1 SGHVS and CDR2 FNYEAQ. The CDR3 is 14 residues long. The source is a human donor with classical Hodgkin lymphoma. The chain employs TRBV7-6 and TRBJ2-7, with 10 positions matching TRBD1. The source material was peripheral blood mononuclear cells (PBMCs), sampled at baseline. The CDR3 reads CASSRTGGSYEQYF. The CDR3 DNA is TGTGCCAGCAGCCGGACAGGGGGCTCCTACGAGCAGTACTTC.